Listed here are 25 T cell receptor beta chains from one sample, sequenced in a study of somatic mutations in cytotoxic T cells in rheumatoid arthritis. Generated by immunoSEQ multiplex PCR, the TCRdb table keeps only in-frame clones and is missing some. The table has 20,000 to 25,000 clones, roughly 80% seen once. Sequenced input: CD8+ T cells sorted from blood. These TCRs come from an adult with rheumatoid arthritis.

This sequence joins TRBV4-2 and TRBJ1-5; 7 nucleotides align to TRBD1. The CDR3 has 17 residues. V shed 2 bases, J shed 3 bases, and the junction held 10 bases outside the gene matches. Germline CDR1 and CDR2: LGHNA and YNFKEQ. The CDR3 DNA is TGTGCCAGCAGCCAAAGTTACAGGGGACCCATCAATCAGCCCCAGCATTTT. It encodes CASSQSYRGPINQPQHF.

The gene calls are TRBV7-6 and TRBJ1-2; D unclear. Trimming took off 1 base at V and 1 base at J, with 13 bases between the two ends. CDR1 is SGHVS and CDR2 is FNYEAQ in the germline V gene. The CDR3 sequence is 16 residues long. The CDR3 DNA reads as TGTGCCAGCAGCTTAGAAACGGGATCCTATAACTATGGCTACACCTTC. Amino acids: CASSLETGSYNYGYTF. Filled out from reference TRBV7-6 and TRBJ1-2, the complete variable domain reads GAGVSQSPRYKVTKRGQDVALRCDPISGHVSLYWYRQALGQGPEFLTYFNYEAQQDKSGLPNDRFSAERPEGSISTLTIQRTEQRDSAMYRCASSLETGSYNYGYTFGSGTRLTVV.

The V gene is TRBV29-1, the J gene TRBJ2-7; no clear D gene. The V end lost 7 bases, the J end lost 6 bases, and 16 bases lay between the germline ends. This CDR3 is 12 amino acids long. The germline CDR1 and CDR2 sequences are SQVTM and ANQGSEA. This CDR3 reads CSARPRRGEQYF. CDR3 DNA: TGCAGCGCGCGCCCCCGTCGAGGCGAGCAGTACTTC.

The chain uses TRBV27 and TRBJ2-5; 12 positions agree with TRBD2. V lost 8 bases and J lost 5; bases outside the gene matches: 15. Germline CDR1 MNHEY, CDR2 SMNVEV (reference sequence). This CDR3 contains 17 residues. The CDR3, as DNA: TGTGCCAGCGGATTCTCTGGACTAGCGGGGATTCCGGAGACCCAGTACTTC. This encodes CASGFSGLAGIPETQYF.

The chain uses TRBV14 and TRBJ2-3; no firm D call. V was trimmed by 4 bases and J by 0 bases, leaving 14 bases between them. Germline loops: CDR1 SGHDN, CDR2 FVKESK. This CDR3 is 16 amino acids long. CDR3 coding DNA: TGTGCCAGCAGCCCTCTTCAGGTATCTAGCACAGATACGCAGTATTTT. Its translation: CASSPLQVSSTDTQYF.

This chain joins TRBV7-8 and TRBJ2-1; maybe TRBD1 (8 bases). V was pared by 5 bases and J by 7 bases, with 21 bases between. The CDR3 runs to 16 residues. Germline V gives CDR1 SGHVS, CDR2 FQNEAQ. The CDR3 DNA sequence: TGTGCCAGCAGCCTCCGGACAGGGAGGGCTACGAATGAGCAGTTCTTC. It encodes CASSLRTGRATNEQFF.

The rearrangement uses TRBV21-1 and TRBJ1-5; the D call TRBD1 from the table was never checked on the DNA. TRBV21-1 is termed a pseudogene. This CDR3 has 13 residues. The CDR3 nucleotides are TGTGCTAGGACACAGGTTGGAAATCAGCCCCAGCATTTT. Residues: CARTQVGNQPQHF.

The chain uses TRBV11-2 and TRBJ2-3; 12 bases match TRBD2. Losses at the gene ends were 3 bases for V and 2 bases for J; bases not matched to a gene: 6. Germline V gene sequence: CDR1 SGHAT, CDR2 FQNNGV. The CDR3 runs to 17 residues. The CDR3 nucleotides are TGTGCCAGCAGCTTCTCAGGACTAGCGGGGTTCACAGATACGCAGTATTTT. It codes for CASSFSGLAGFTDTQYF.

This clone was recorded only once. The genes are TRBV29-1 and TRBJ2-7, with D uncertain. The V gene's germline CDR1 is SQVTM and CDR2 ANQGSEA. The CDR3 totals 13 residues. V was shortened by 3 bases and J by 2 bases, with 11 bases between the two germline ends. The CDR3 DNA follows: TGCAGCGTTGAGGGGTCGGAAACCTACGAGCAGTACTTC. It yields the protein CSVEGSETYEQYF.

The gene calls are TRBV9 and TRBJ2-1; D tentatively reads TRBD1 or TRBD2 (5 bases each). The CDR3 length is 16 residues. The germline gives CDR1 SGDLS, CDR2 YYNGEE. With 0 bases removed from V and 0 bases from J, the gap between germline ends came to 10 bases. The CDR3 reads CASSVVGTVSYNEQFF. In nucleotides, the CDR3 is TGTGCCAGCAGCGTAGTCGGGACCGTCTCCTACAATGAGCAGTTCTTC. The variable domain in full, with the rest retrieved from reference TRBV9 and TRBJ2-1, is DSGVTQTPKHLITATGQRVTLRCSPRSGDLSVYWYQQSLDQGLQFLIQYYNGEERAKGNILERFSAQQFPDLHSELNLSSLELGDSALYFCASSVVGTVSYNEQFFGPGTRLTVL.

The rearrangement uses TRBV4-3 and TRBJ1-1; D is unresolved. Trimming removed 0 bases from V and 0 bases from J, with 8 bases in between. CDR3 length equals 15 residues. Germline V gives CDR1 LGHNA, CDR2 YSLEER. The CDR3 DNA sequence: TGCGCCAGCAGCCAAGATGGGTTCCTGAACACTGAAGCTTTCTTT. Protein sequence: CASSQDGFLNTEAFF.

This chain joins TRBV12-5 and TRBJ2-7; the D is unclear. Germline V gene sequence: CDR1 LGHNT, CDR2 FRNRAP. The CDR3 extends over 12 amino acids. Between the trimmed V and J ends, which lost 0 bases and 4 bases, there was a span of 4 bases. The CDR3 coding sequence is TGTGCTAGTGGTTTGGTACTTTACGAGCAGTACTTC. The encoded protein is CASGLVLYEQYF.

This chain links TRBV4-3 with TRBJ2-2; TRBD1 matches at 8 bases. Per germline, CDR1 LGHNA and CDR2 YSLEER. CDR3 length equals 15 residues. V shed 0 bases and J 6 bases; nucleotides not matched to a gene: 3. For the CDR3, the DNA is TGCGCCAGCAGCCAAGAAACAGGGGGTTCCGGGGAGCTGTTTTTT. It codes for CASSQETGGSGELFF.

This clone was recorded once. This CDR3 reads CASSQGPGELFF. Written as DNA, the CDR3 is TGCGCCAGCAGCCAAGGCCCCGGGGAGCTGTTTTTT. The chain is built from TRBV4-1 and TRBJ2-2; D remains unclear. V lost 1 base and J lost 6, with 3 bases in between. Germline V gives CDR1 MGHRA, CDR2 YSYEKL. This CDR3 has 12 amino acids.

This clone was recorded once. V is TRBV15 and J is TRBJ2-3; D perhaps matches TRBD1 (5 bases). This CDR3 has 16 amino acids. CDR1 and CDR2 (germline): LNHNV, YYDKDF (reference sequence). V gave up 3 bases and J gave up 0 bases, with 13 bases separating them. CDR3 in DNA: TGTGCCACCAGCAGGCCGACAGACTCAAGCACAGATACGCAGTATTTT. The encoded protein is CATSRPTDSSTDTQYF.

J is TRBJ2-7 and V is TRBV29-1; 7 nucleotides match TRBD2. With 4 bases clipped from V and 7 bases from J, the junction kept 16 bases outside the gene matches. Germline V lookup: CDR1 SQVTM, CDR2 ANQGSEA. CDR3 length: 15 residues. The CDR3 DNA sequence: TGCAGCGTTGCGGGGGGAGGGTCGCCGTCAGATGAGCAGTACTTC. This codes for CSVAGGGSPSDEQYF.

V and J are TRBV7-8 and TRBJ2-5; perhaps TRBD2 as D (5 bases). The CDR3 sequence is 17 residues long. The germline gives CDR1 SGHVS, CDR2 FQNEAQ. V lost 4 bases and J lost 1, with 19 bases in between. For the CDR3, the DNA is TGTGCCAGCAGCTCCTACTCGGCGGGCGCCGCCCAAGAGACCCAGTACTTC. Translating gives CASSSYSAGAAQETQYF.

The genes are TRBV6-5 and TRBJ1-2; D is unclear. Germline V gene sequence: CDR1 MNHEY, CDR2 SVGAGI. This CDR3 contains 14 residues. The V and J ends lost 0 bases and 4 bases respectively, with 9 bases between them. The CDR3, as DNA: TGTGCCAGCAGTTACTCGAGTTCCCCCTATGGCTACACCTTC. Translation gives CASSYSSSPYGYTF.

This clone was observed a single time. The chain carries TRBV27 and TRBJ1-6, with TRBD1 matching 7 bases. V lost 2 bases, J lost 10 bases, and 5 bases stayed unmatched. The CDR3 extends over 14 amino acids. Germline lookup yields CDR1 MNHEY and CDR2 SMNVEV (reference sequence). This CDR3 is CASSLRQGGSPLHF. As DNA, the CDR3 is TGTGCCAGCAGTTTACGACAGGGTGGGTCACCCCTCCACTTT.

The rearrangement links TRBV27 to TRBJ1-1; 8 bases agree with TRBD1. CDR3 length: 13 amino acids. After removal of 5 bases from V and 8 bases from J, the junction contained 7 bases not matched to a gene. Germline-derived CDR1 and CDR2 are MNHEY and SMNVEV (reference sequence). The CDR3 sequence: CASSQGARMEAFF. The CDR3 nucleotides are TGTGCCAGCAGTCAGGGGGCGCGGATGGAAGCTTTCTTT.

This clone was detected a few times. The chain joins TRBV7-8 to TRBJ1-1; D unresolved. V dropped 2 bases and J dropped 1 base, with 8 bases sitting between them. This CDR3 region has 14 residues. Germline V gene sequence: CDR1 SGHVS, CDR2 FQNEAQ. In DNA form, the CDR3 reads TGTGCCAGCAGCTTATTCTGGGGGAACACTGAAGCTTTCTTT. As protein: CASSLFWGNTEAFF.

This chain joins TRBV6-5 and TRBJ1-1; D is unresolved. The CDR3 extends over 13 amino acids. Germline values: CDR1 MNHEY, CDR2 SVGAGI. V lost 2 bases and J lost 0, with 4 bases in between. Written as DNA, the CDR3 is TGTGCCAGCAGTTACAAGATGAACACTGAAGCTTTCTTT. Translated: CASSYKMNTEAFF.

The V and J genes are TRBV2 and TRBJ2-7; 12 positions match TRBD1. Losses at the gene ends were 6 bases for V and 5 bases for J; bases not matched to a gene: 11. CDR1 SNHLY and CDR2 FYNNEI come from the germline V gene. The CDR3 runs 16 residues. The CDR3 reads CASSDDPGTGGDEQYF. CDR3 in DNA: TGTGCCAGCAGCGACGACCCCGGGACAGGGGGCGACGAGCAGTACTTC.

J is TRBJ2-1 and V is TRBV11-2; 10 bases line up with TRBD2. V shed 5 bases and J 6 bases; nucleotides not matched to a gene: 7. Germline V gives CDR1 SGHAT, CDR2 FQNNGV. This CDR3 has 15 residues. CDR3 sequence reads: CASSLTSGELNEQFF. The CDR3 region has the DNA TGTGCCAGCAGCCTCACTAGCGGGGAGCTCAATGAGCAGTTCTTC.

This clone is classed as large. The chain is built from TRBV27 and TRBJ1-1, with unresolved D. CDR1 and CDR2 (germline): MNHEY, SMNVEV (reference sequence). The CDR3 runs to 13 residues. The V and J ends lost 8 bases and 1 base respectively, with 11 bases between them. The CDR3 reads CASGLDKNTEAFF. The CDR3 coding sequence is TGTGCCAGCGGACTAGACAAGAACACTGAAGCTTTCTTT.